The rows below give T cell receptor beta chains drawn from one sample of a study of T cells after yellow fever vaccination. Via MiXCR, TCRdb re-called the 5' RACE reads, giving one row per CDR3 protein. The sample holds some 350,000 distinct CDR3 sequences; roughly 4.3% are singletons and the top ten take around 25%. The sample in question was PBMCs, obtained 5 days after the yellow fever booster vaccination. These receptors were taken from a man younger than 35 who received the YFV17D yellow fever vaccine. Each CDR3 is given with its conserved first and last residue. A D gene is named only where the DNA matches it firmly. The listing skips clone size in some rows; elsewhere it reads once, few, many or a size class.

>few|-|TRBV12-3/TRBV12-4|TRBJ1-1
CASSLVGPRALAFF
TGTGCCAGCAGTTTAGTCGGCCCCCGGGCTTTGGCTTTCTTT
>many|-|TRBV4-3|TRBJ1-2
CASSLRGAGRNGYTF
TGCGCCAGCAGCCTAAGGGGGGCAGGGAGGAATGGCTACACCTTC
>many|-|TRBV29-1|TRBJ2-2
CSVEPSFTGELFF
TGCAGCGTTGAACCCAGTTTCACCGGGGAGCTGTTTTTT
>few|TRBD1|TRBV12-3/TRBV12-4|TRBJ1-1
CASSLGQGWDTEAFF
TGTGCCAGCAGTTTGGGACAGGGGTGGGACACTGAAGCTTTCTTT
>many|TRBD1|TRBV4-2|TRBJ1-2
CASSQDRDRDYGYTF
TGTGCCAGCAGCCAAGACCGGGACAGGGACTATGGCTACACCTTC
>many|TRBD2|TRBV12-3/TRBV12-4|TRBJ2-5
CASSPHELAGGPQETQYF
TGTGCCAGCAGTCCCCACGAACTAGCGGGGGGCCCTCAAGAGACCCAGTACTTC
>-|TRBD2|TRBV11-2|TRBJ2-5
CASSLDQLAGGLQETQYF
TGTGCCAGCAGCTTAGATCAACTAGCGGGGGGGCTTCAAGAGACCCAGTACTTC
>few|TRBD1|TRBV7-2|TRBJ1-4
CASSLQGAQSNEKLFF
TGTGCCAGCAGCTTACAGGGGGCCCAGAGTAATGAAAAACTGTTTTTT
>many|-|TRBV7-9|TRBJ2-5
CASSFLTPRGETQYF
TGTGCCAGCAGCTTCTTGACGCCGAGGGGAGAGACCCAGTACTTC
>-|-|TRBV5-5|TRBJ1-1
CASSLWWAGKNTEAFF
TGTGCCAGCAGCTTGTGGTGGGCGGGGAAGAACACTGAAGCTTTCTTT
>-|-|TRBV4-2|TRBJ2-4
CASSQEGLKNIQYF
TGTGCCAGCAGCCAAGAGGGTCTAAAAAACATTCAGTACTTC
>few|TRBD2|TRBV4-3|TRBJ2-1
CASSRGLASSYNEQFF
TGCGCCAGCAGCCGAGGACTAGCGAGCTCCTACAATGAGCAGTTCTTC
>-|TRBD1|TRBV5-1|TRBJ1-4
CASSLGQGAPEKLFF
TGCGCCAGCAGCTTGGGGCAGGGGGCGCCTGAAAAACTGTTTTTT
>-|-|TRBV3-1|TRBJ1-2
CASSPRTEPNYGYTF
TGTGCCAGCAGCCCACGGACGGAGCCTAACTATGGCTACACCTTC
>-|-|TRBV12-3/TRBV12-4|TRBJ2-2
CASSLDAPGPTNTGELFF
TGTGCCAGCAGTTTAGACGCTCCGGGACCGACGAACACCGGGGAGCTGTTTTTT
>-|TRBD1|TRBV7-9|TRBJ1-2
CASSLTTGTHGYTF
TGTGCCAGCAGCTTAACGACAGGGACCCATGGCTACACCTTC
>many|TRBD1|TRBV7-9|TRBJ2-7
CASSLPGTGRFYEQYF
TGTGCCAGCAGCTTACCCGGGACAGGAAGATTCTACGAGCAGTACTTC
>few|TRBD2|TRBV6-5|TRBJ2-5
CASSHTRLAQETQYF
TGTGCCAGCAGCCACACCCGACTAGCGCAAGAGACCCAGTACTTC
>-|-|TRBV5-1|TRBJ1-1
CASSLRDVGTEAFF
TGCGCCAGCAGCTTGCGGGATGTGGGCACTGAAGCTTTCTTT
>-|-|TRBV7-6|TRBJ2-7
CASSPNGGPGEQYF
TGTGCCAGCAGCCCAAATGGGGGGCCAGGCGAGCAGTACTTC
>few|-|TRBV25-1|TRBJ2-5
CASSDSSHRGTQYF
TGTGCCAGCAGTGATTCTAGTCACCGGGGGACCCAGTACTTC
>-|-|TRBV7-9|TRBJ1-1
CASSQNRIGAEAFF
TGTGCCAGCAGCCAAAACAGGATCGGGGCTGAAGCTTTCTTT
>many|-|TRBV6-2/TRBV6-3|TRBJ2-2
CASRRLGAPGTGELFF
TGTGCCAGCAGGAGACTGGGGGCGCCGGGCACCGGGGAGCTGTTTTTT
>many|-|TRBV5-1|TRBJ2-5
CASSSLWGAGETQYF
TGCGCCAGCAGCTCCTTGTGGGGAGCGGGAGAGACCCAGTACTTC
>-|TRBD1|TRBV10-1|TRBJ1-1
CASSESGTGYTEAFF
TGCGCCAGCAGTGAGTCCGGGACAGGCTACACTGAAGCTTTCTTT
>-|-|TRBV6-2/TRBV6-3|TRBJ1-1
CASKVGGGDTEAFF
TGTGCCAGCAAAGTTGGAGGAGGGGACACTGAAGCTTTCTTT
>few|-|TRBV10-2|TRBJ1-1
CASGSGRHTDTEAFF
TGCGCCAGTGGTTCTGGGAGGCATACGGACACTGAAGCTTTCTTT
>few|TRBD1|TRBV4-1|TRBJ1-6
CASSQGQGGSPLHF
TGCGCCAGCAGCCAAGGACAGGGAGGTTCACCCCTCCACTTT
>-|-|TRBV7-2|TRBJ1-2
CASSFSGPTGSYTF
TGTGCCAGCAGCTTCAGCGGACCTACAGGGAGCTACACCTTC
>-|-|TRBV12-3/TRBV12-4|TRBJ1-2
CASSLVGVGYGYTF
TGTGCCAGCAGTTTGGTGGGGGTTGGCTATGGCTACACCTTC
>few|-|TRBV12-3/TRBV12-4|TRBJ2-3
CASSANPEGVDTQYF
TGTGCCAGCAGTGCGAACCCGGAGGGGGTTGATACGCAGTATTTT
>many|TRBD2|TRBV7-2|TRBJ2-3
CASSPRVQRGTDTQYF
TGTGCCAGCAGCCCCCGAGTCCAGCGGGGGACAGATACGCAGTATTTT
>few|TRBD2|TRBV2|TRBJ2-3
CADAGGPSSTDTQYF
TGTGCCGATGCGGGGGGCCCTTCTAGCACAGATACGCAGTATTTT
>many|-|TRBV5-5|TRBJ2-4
CASSLDDNGRIQYF
TGTGCCAGCAGCTTGGATGACAATGGAAGGATTCAGTACTTC
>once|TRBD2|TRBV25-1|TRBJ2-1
CAIGLAANEQFF
TGTGCCATCGGACTAGCTGCCAATGAGCAGTTCTTC
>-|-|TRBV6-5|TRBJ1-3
CASQRGVLGNTIYF
TGTGCCAGCCAACGGGGGGTCCTCGGAAACACCATATATTTT
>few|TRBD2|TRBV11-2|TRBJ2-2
CASSPAGGTNTGELFF
TGTGCCAGCAGCCCGGCCGGGGGGACGAACACCGGGGAGCTGTTTTTT
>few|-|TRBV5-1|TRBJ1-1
CASILFGVSEAFF
TGCGCCAGCATTCTATTCGGGGTCTCTGAAGCTTTCTTT
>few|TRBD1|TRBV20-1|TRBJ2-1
CSARDPRTGASNEQFF
TGCAGTGCTAGAGATCCGAGGACAGGGGCGAGCAATGAGCAGTTCTTC
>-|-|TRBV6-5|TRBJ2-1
CASSYRPRIYNEQFF
TGTGCCAGCAGTTACCGACCGCGGATTTACAATGAGCAGTTCTTC
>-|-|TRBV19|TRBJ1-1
CASSPHGGTEAFF
TGTGCCAGTAGTCCCCATGGGGGAACTGAAGCTTTCTTT
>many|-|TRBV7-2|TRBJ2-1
CASSVAGYNEQFF
TGTGCCAGCAGCGTAGCTGGCTACAATGAGCAGTTCTTC
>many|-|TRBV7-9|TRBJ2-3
CASSLVTTSTDTQYF
TGTGCCAGCAGCTTAGTCACCACTAGCACAGATACGCAGTATTTT
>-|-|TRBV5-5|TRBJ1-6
CASSSGQSYNSPLHF
TGTGCCAGCAGCTCCGGACAGTCATATAATTCACCCCTCCACTTT
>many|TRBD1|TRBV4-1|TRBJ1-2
CASSTAGGYGYTF
TGCGCCAGCAGCACTGCAGGGGGCTATGGCTACACCTTC
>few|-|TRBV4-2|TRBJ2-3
CASSRRAGQWDTDTQYF
TGTGCCAGCAGCCGAAGAGCCGGACAGTGGGACACAGATACGCAGTATTTT
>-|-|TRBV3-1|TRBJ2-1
CASSQEGTYNEQFF
TGTGCCAGCAGCCAAGAAGGTACCTACAATGAGCAGTTCTTC
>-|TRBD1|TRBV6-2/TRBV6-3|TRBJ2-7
CASKGQGYDEQYF
TGTGCCAGCAAGGGACAGGGCTACGACGAGCAGTACTTC
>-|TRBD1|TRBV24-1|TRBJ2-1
CATSDTGTGDNEQFF
TGTGCCACCAGTGATACTGGGACAGGGGACAATGAGCAGTTCTTC
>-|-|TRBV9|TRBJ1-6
CASSVDQGPYNSPLHF
TGTGCCAGCAGCGTAGATCAGGGACCCTATAATTCACCCCTCCACTTT
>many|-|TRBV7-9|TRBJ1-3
CASSLAVEGLPRPGNTIYF
TGTGCCAGCAGCTTAGCGGTAGAGGGACTCCCCAGGCCTGGAAACACCATATATTTT
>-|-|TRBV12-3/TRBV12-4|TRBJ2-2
CASSLGRGQTGELFF
TGTGCCAGCAGTTTGGGCAGGGGACAAACCGGGGAGCTGTTTTTT
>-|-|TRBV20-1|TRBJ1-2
CSARGGANYGYTF
TGCAGTGCTAGAGGCGGTGCAAACTATGGCTACACCTTC
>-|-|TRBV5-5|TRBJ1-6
CASSLTWTSSSSYNSPLHF
TGTGCCAGCAGCCTGACCTGGACATCCTCGAGCTCCTATAATTCACCCCTCCACTTT
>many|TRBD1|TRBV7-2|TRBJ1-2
CASNGQDYGYTF
TGTGCCAGCAACGGACAGGACTATGGCTACACCTTC
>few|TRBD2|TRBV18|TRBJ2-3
CASSPSLAGGKNTQYF
TGTGCCAGCTCACCTTCTCTAGCGGGGGGCAAGAATACGCAGTATTTT
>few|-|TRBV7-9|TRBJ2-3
CASSASGELLDTQYF
TGTGCCAGCAGCGCGTCGGGGGAGCTGCTAGATACGCAGTATTTT
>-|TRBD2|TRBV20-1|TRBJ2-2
CSASRLAENTGELFF
TGCAGTGCTAGTCGGCTAGCGGAGAACACCGGGGAGCTGTTTTTT
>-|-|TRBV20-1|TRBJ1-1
CSASRSFGTEAFF
TGCAGTGCTTCCCGTTCTTTCGGAACTGAAGCTTTCTTT